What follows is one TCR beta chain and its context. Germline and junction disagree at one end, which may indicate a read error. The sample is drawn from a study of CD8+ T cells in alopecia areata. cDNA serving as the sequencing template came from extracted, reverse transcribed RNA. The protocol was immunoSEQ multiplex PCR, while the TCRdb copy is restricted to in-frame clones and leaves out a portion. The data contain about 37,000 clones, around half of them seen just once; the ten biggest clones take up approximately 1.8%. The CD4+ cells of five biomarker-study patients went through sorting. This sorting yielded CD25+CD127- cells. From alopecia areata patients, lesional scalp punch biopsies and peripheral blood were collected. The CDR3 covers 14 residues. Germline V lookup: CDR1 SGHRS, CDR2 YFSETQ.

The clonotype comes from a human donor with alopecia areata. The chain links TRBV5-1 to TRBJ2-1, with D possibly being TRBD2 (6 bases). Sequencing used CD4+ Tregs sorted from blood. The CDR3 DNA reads TGCGCCAGCACCTTGGGACGGGGGATTGGTGAGCAGTTCTTC. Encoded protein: CASTLGRGIGEQFF.